The sample holds a few counts of the clone carrying this TCR beta chain. This sample was taken from a study of CD8+ T cells in alopecia areata. The CDR3 totals 16 residues. V gave up 0 bases and J gave up 3 bases, with 12 bases separating them. CDR1 and CDR2 (germline): KGHSH, LQKENI. cDNA serving as the sequencing template came from extracted, reverse transcribed RNA. Sequenced by immunoSEQ multiplex PCR; TCRdb stores in-frame clones only, minus some. The sample includes around 100,000 clones, less than 70% seen only once; the top ten take around 9%. The chain has TRBV18 and TRBJ2-1, with no clear D. What was sequenced was CD4+ T cells sorted from blood. This clonotype was obtained from a human donor in good health. The DNA for the CDR3 is TGTGCCAGCTCACCACCGATGACGGCGAGCTACAATGAGCAGTTCTTC. Its translation is CASSPPMTASYNEQFF.